The sequence of this TCR beta chain was determined in a study of blood T cells in healthy people across ages. Alongside a J-beta primer mix, a sample-barcoded 5' primer served in a second PCR lasting about 6 to 12 cycles. TCRdb reanalysed the 5' RACE reads using MiXCR and keeps one entry per CDR3 protein. The table includes 800,000 or so distinct CDR3 sequences, roughly 25% detected once. This CDR3 comprises 20 residues. Per the germline V gene, CDR1 is MDHEN and CDR2 is SYDVKM. On this clonotype itself: One end of the junction does not line up with germline, which may come from a read error.

Each donor's blood draw was approximately 10 milliliters of peripheral blood. The same data also contributed to another study, on T cells of mothers and their children. In that study: Addition of sample barcodes and 2-4 random nucleotides occurred through the M1S primer of the second PCR. It was found that thymic selection shapes TCR recombination output similarly in related and unrelated pairs.

The chain links TRBV28 to TRBJ2-3; 9 bases agree with TRBD1. The sequencing input was blood. The clonotype comes from a boy aged 10-17 years in good health. The CDR3 loop reads CASSLPITGTGLSSTHTQYF. The CDR3 DNA reads TGTGCCAGCAGTCTACCTATCACCGGGACAGGGCTTTCTAGCACACATACGCAGTATTTT. Supplemented by reference TRBV28 and TRBJ2-3, the full variable domain reads DVKVTQSSRYLVKRTGEKVFLECVQDMDHENMFWYRQDPGLGLRLIYFSYDVKMKEKGDIPEGYSVSREKKERFSLILESASTNQTSMYLCASSLPITGTGLSSTHTQYFGPGTRLTVL.